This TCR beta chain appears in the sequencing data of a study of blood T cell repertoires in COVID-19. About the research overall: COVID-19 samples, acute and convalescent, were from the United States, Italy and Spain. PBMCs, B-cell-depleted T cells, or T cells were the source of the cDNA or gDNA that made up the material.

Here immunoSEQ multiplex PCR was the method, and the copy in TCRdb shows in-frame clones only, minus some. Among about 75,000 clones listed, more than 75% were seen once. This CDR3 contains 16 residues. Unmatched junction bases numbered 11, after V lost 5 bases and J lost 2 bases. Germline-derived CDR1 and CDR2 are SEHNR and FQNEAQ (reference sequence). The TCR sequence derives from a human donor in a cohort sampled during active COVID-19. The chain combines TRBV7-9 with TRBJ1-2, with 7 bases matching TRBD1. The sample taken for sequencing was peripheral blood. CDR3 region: CASSPPSGGGNYGYTF. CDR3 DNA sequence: TGTGCCAGCAGCCCACCCTCGGGAGGGGGCAACTATGGCTACACCTTC.